The following is a TCR beta chain sequence with its context. Repertoires were generated with immunoSEQ multiplex PCR, while TCRdb's copy carries only in-frame clones and drops some. The sample consists of 11,000 to 15,000 clones, over 85% of them appearing once. The sample comes from a study of graft-versus-host responses after intestinal transplantation. The source of this sequence is a human patient who received an intestinal transplant, so some T cells may come from the graft donor. The specimen comprised PBMCs, sampled 9 days after transplant.

CDR3: CASSLGKNEQFF. Here the CDR3 DNA reads TGTGCCAGCAGCTTAGGCAAGAATGAGCAGTTCTTC. The gene calls are TRBV11-3 and TRBJ2-1; no firm D call. Germline V lookup: CDR1 SGHNT, CDR2 YENEEA. V lost 1 base to trimming and J lost 7 bases, with 5 bases between them. This CDR3 has 12 amino acids.